These T cell receptor beta chains were read from a single sample in a study of graft-versus-host responses after intestinal transplantation. TCRdb's table, derived via immunoSEQ multiplex PCR, lists solely in-frame clones and lacks some. The sample shows roughly 100,000 clones, about nine tenths of them seen only once. Their antigen targets remain unknown. The sample consisted of unstimulated CD8+ T cells sorted from spleen or lymph node cells, taken before transplant. The receptors shown here come from a human donor who was the organ donor for an intestinal transplant. CDR3s include the opening cysteine and the closing phenylalanine or tryptophan. A D gene is named only where the DNA matches it firmly. Where a row states a size, it is once, few, many or the class of an expanded clone; other rows omit it.

CARGDRGHEQYF | TGCGCCAGGGGGGACAGGGGCCACGAGCAGTACTTC | TRBJ2-7 | TRBV5-1 | NA | TRBD1
CASRAGAYNEQFF | TGCGCCAGCAGAGCGGGGGCCTACAATGAGCAGTTCTTC | TRBJ2-1 | TRBV5-1 | NA | TRBD2
CASSPGAEIDSGNTIYF | TGTGCCAGCAGCCCAGGGGCGGAAATCGACTCTGGAAACACCATATATTTT | TRBJ1-3 | TRBV9 | NA | NA
CASSLARPGTSTDTQYF | TGTGCCAGCAGCTTAGCGAGGCCAGGGACATCCACAGATACGCAGTATTTT | TRBJ2-3 | TRBV11-3 | NA | NA
CASSPIYEQYF | TGTGCCAGCAGCCCCATTTACGAGCAGTACTTC | TRBJ2-7 | TRBV7-9 | NA | NA
CASSYSRAGAFYEQYF | TGTGCCAGCAGTTACTCGAGAGCGGGAGCCTTTTACGAGCAGTACTTC | TRBJ2-7 | TRBV6-5 | NA | TRBD2
CASSESLAGIYNEQFF | TGCGCCAGCAGTGAGAGTCTAGCGGGAATCTACAATGAGCAGTTCTTC | TRBJ2-1 | TRBV10-1 | NA | TRBD2
CASSPGTSGSNEQFF | TGTGCCAGCAGCCCCGGGACTAGCGGTTCTAATGAGCAGTTCTTC | TRBJ2-1 | TRBV6-5 | NA | TRBD2
CASSESQETQYF | TGTGCCAGCAGTGAATCACAAGAGACCCAGTACTTC | TRBJ2-5 | TRBV25-1 | NA | NA
CASSIRERETGELFF | TGTGCCAGTAGTATCCGGGAGCGGGAAACCGGGGAGCTGTTTTTT | TRBJ2-2 | TRBV19 | NA | TRBD2
CASSFNSGANVLTF | TGTGCCAGCAGTTTCAACTCTGGGGCCAACGTCCTGACTTTC | TRBJ2-6 | TRBV28 | few | NA
CASSSRGGVNTEAFF | TGTGCCAGCAGCTCAAGGGGGGGGGTGAACACTGAAGCTTTCTTT | TRBJ1-1 | TRBV11-3 | once | NA
CASSWTGGYEQYF | TGTGCCAGCAGCTGGACAGGGGGCTACGAGCAGTACTTC | TRBJ2-7 | TRBV28 | NA | TRBD1
CASRAGTSLPDTQYF | TGTGCCAGCAGAGCCGGGACTAGCCTCCCAGATACGCAGTATTTT | TRBJ2-3 | TRBV9 | NA | TRBD2
CASSQGDEQYF | TGTGCCAGCTCACAAGGGGACGAGCAGTACTTC | TRBJ2-7 | TRBV18 | NA | NA
CASSRLAGNTQYF | TGTGCCAGCAGCCGACTAGCGGGGAATACGCAGTATTTT | TRBJ2-3 | TRBV7-6 | NA | TRBD2
CASSSGDEQYF | TGTGCCAGCAGCTCAGGGGACGAGCAGTACTTC | TRBJ2-7 | TRBV11-2 | NA | NA
CASSLDRAGELFF | TGTGCCAGCAGTCTAGACAGGGCCGGGGAGCTGTTTTTT | TRBJ2-2 | TRBV6-5 | once | TRBD1
CASSDLGGSSYNEQFF | TGTGCCAGCAGTGATCTTGGCGGGAGCTCCTACAATGAGCAGTTCTTC | TRBJ2-1 | TRBV6-4 | NA | TRBD2
CASSTGTSGEQFF | TGTGCCAGTAGTACCGGGACTAGCGGAGAGCAGTTCTTC | TRBJ2-1 | TRBV19 | NA | TRBD2
CASSLTGTAYEQYF | TGCGCCAGCAGCCTAACCGGGACAGCCTACGAGCAGTACTTC | TRBJ2-7 | TRBV5-1 | once | TRBD1
CASSPQGRYNEQFF | TGTGCCAGCAGCCCTCAGGGTCGCTACAATGAGCAGTTCTTC | TRBJ2-1 | TRBV7-9 | NA | NA
CASSGALAKNIQYF | TGTGCCAGCAGTGGCGCCCTAGCCAAAAACATTCAGTACTTC | TRBJ2-4 | TRBV2 | NA | NA
CASSPLAGGPDIQYF | TGCGCCAGCAGCCCTTTAGCGGGGGGGCCGGACATTCAGTACTTC | TRBJ2-4 | TRBV4-1 | NA | TRBD2
CASSVGDGYTF | TGTGCCAGCAGCGTCGGGGATGGCTACACCTTC | TRBJ1-2 | TRBV9 | NA | NA
CASIGFQSGKSSYNEQFF | TGTGCCAGCATTGGGTTTCAATCAGGAAAAAGCTCCTACAATGAGCAGTTCTTC | TRBJ2-1 | TRBV2 | NA | NA
CASSISGGRTDTQYF | TGTGCCAGCAGCATAAGCGGGGGACGCACAGATACGCAGTATTTT | TRBJ2-3 | TRBV9 | NA | TRBD2
CAISEPTITSSYEQYF | TGTGCCATCAGTGAGCCAACCATTACTAGCTCCTACGAGCAGTACTTC | TRBJ2-7 | TRBV10-3 | NA | NA
CASSLNGKRPDF | TGCGCCAGCAGCTTGAACGGGAAAAGACCGGACTTC | TRBJ2-4 | TRBV5-1 | NA | NA
CASSYSSGGSNYGYTF | TGTGCCAGCAGTTACTCTAGTGGAGGGTCTAACTATGGCTACACCTTC | TRBJ1-2 | TRBV6-5 | few | NA
CASSPPGGHTEAFF | TGTGCCAGCAGCCCTCCCGGGGGGCACACTGAAGCTTTCTTT | TRBJ1-1 | TRBV6-5 | once | NA
CASSLDPRGSNEKLFF | TGTGCCAGCAGCTTAGATCCCCGGGGATCTAATGAAAAACTGTTTTTT | TRBJ1-4 | TRBV11-3 | NA | NA
CAWSVPYLNTEAFF | TGTGCCTGGAGTGTACCCTATCTGAACACTGAAGCTTTCTTT | TRBJ1-1 | TRBV30 | NA | NA
CASSLSVNTGELFF | TGTGCCAGCAGTTTATCCGTGAACACCGGGGAGCTGTTTTTT | TRBJ2-2 | TRBV28 | NA | NA
CATRDGPQIYGYTF | TGTGCCACCAGAGATGGCCCTCAAATCTATGGCTACACCTTC | TRBJ1-2 | TRBV15 | once | NA
CASSYSISWGDTEAFF | TGTGCCAGCAGTTACTCGATTTCTTGGGGCGACACTGAAGCTTTCTTT | TRBJ1-1 | TRBV6-6 | NA | NA
CASTLAGNSYEQYF | TGTGCCAGCACCCTAGCGGGTAACTCCTACGAGCAGTACTTC | TRBJ2-7 | TRBV28 | NA | TRBD2
CATSPGWDEQFF | TGTGCCACCAGCCCAGGCTGGGATGAGCAGTTCTTC | TRBJ2-1 | TRBV15 | NA | NA
CASSIDPSGRNEQFF | TGTGCCAGTAGTATAGACCCTAGCGGGAGGAATGAGCAGTTCTTC | TRBJ2-1 | TRBV19 | once | TRBD2
CASSLRGTVSYNEQFF | TGTGCCAGCAGCTTAAGGGGAACAGTTAGCTACAATGAGCAGTTCTTC | TRBJ2-1 | TRBV7-8 | NA | NA
CAISRKGTGLAGEETQYF | TGTGCCATCAGTCGGAAGGGGACAGGTTTAGCGGGAGAAGAGACCCAGTACTTC | TRBJ2-5 | TRBV10-3 | NA | NA
CASSFGATNEKLFF | TGTGCCAGCAGTTTTGGAGCAACTAATGAAAAACTGTTTTTT | TRBJ1-4 | TRBV27 | NA | NA
CASSPGTGVVPLHF | TGCGCCAGCAGCCCCGGGACAGGAGTTGTCCCCCTCCACTTT | TRBJ1-6 | TRBV4-1 | NA | TRBD1
CASSLGQTLNEKLFF | TGTGCCAGCAGCTTGGGACAGACCCTTAATGAAAAACTGTTTTTT | TRBJ1-4 | TRBV5-5 | NA | NA
CASSLGWGTLGETQYF | TGCGCCAGCAGCTTGGGATGGGGGACACTTGGGGAGACCCAGTACTTC | TRBJ2-5 | TRBV5-1 | NA | NA
CASSYSSSARNYEQYF | TGTGCCAGCAGTTACTCGTCTAGCGCTAGGAACTACGAGCAGTACTTC | TRBJ2-7 | TRBV6-6 | NA | NA
CASSLTSGSANEQFF | TGCGCCAGCAGCTTGACTAGCGGGAGTGCGAATGAGCAGTTCTTC | TRBJ2-1 | TRBV5-1 | NA | TRBD2
CASSLRDRVSSVAGNTIYF | TGTGCCAGCAGCTTAAGGGACAGGGTATCTAGTGTGGCTGGAAACACCATATATTTT | TRBJ1-3 | TRBV7-3 | NA | TRBD1
CASSLGSLTGNTEAFF | TGTGCCAGCAGCTTAGGGTCGTTAACAGGGAACACTGAAGCTTTCTTT | TRBJ1-1 | TRBV7-9 | NA | NA
CASSQGSGIVTEAFF | TGTGCCAGCAGCCAAGGGTCAGGTATTGTGACTGAAGCTTTCTTT | TRBJ1-1 | TRBV4-2 | NA | NA
CASRPLAGEEIYNEQFF | TGTGCCAGCAGACCACTAGCGGGAGAAGAAATCTACAATGAGCAGTTCTTC | TRBJ2-1 | TRBV28 | NA | TRBD2
CASSWGVNTEAFF | TGCGCCAGCTCCTGGGGGGTGAACACTGAAGCTTTCTTT | TRBJ1-1 | TRBV10-1 | NA | NA
CASSNLGQGGYEQYF | TGTGCCAGCAGCAACTTAGGACAGGGGGGGTACGAGCAGTACTTC | TRBJ2-7 | TRBV21-1 | NA | NA
CASSLSTDTGELFF | TGCGCCAGCAGCTTGTCAACAGACACCGGGGAGCTGTTTTTT | TRBJ2-2 | TRBV5-1 | NA | NA
CASNLFSGQGYEQYF | TGTGCCAGCAACCTTTTCTCGGGACAGGGGTACGAGCAGTACTTC | TRBJ2-7 | TRBV6-1 | NA | TRBD1
CASSQDQGAIVGELFF | TGTGCCAGCAGCCAAGATCAGGGGGCGATTGTCGGGGAGCTGTTTTTT | TRBJ2-2 | TRBV14 | NA | TRBD1
CASSQSGQGSYEQYF | TGTGCCAGCAGCCAATCGGGACAGGGGTCCTACGAGCAGTACTTC | TRBJ2-7 | TRBV7-8 | NA | TRBD1
CASSPPGGRGTEAFF | TGTGCCAGCAGCCCCCCCGGGGGGCGCGGGACTGAAGCTTTCTTT | TRBJ1-1 | TRBV4-2 | NA | NA
CAIRIQGNTEAFF | TGTGCCATCAGGATACAGGGAAACACTGAAGCTTTCTTT | TRBJ1-1 | TRBV10-3 | few | NA